This T cell receptor (beta chain) is drawn from a study of siplizumab effects on memory and regulatory T cells. A remark on this clone: Its target is not known.

CDR1 is SNHLY and CDR2 is FYNNEI in the germline V gene. The V end was cut by 4 bases, the J end by 2 bases, with 21 bases between. This CDR3 has 18 amino acids. Produced via immunoSEQ multiplex PCR; TCRdb's table is partial and in-frame only. Counted here are thousands of clones, 50% to 60% occurring once; the ten biggest clones make up 40% to 55%. The cells of the mixed lymphocyte reaction underwent a roughly 6-day coculture at 37°C. The TCR was taken from a human donor in good health; the cells came from an allogeneic mixed lymphocyte reaction. Some clones in this sample may be carry-over from other donors' samples. The gene calls are TRBV2 and TRBJ2-1, with D perhaps TRBD1 or TRBD2 (6 bases each). The source material was CFSE-low (dividing) CD8+ T cells sorted from an allogeneic mixed lymphocyte reaction. CDR3 sequence: CASSGVGGGFRTYNEQFF. The CDR3 DNA reads TGTGCCAGCAGTGGGGTTGGAGGGGGGTTTAGGACCTACAATGAGCAGTTCTTC.